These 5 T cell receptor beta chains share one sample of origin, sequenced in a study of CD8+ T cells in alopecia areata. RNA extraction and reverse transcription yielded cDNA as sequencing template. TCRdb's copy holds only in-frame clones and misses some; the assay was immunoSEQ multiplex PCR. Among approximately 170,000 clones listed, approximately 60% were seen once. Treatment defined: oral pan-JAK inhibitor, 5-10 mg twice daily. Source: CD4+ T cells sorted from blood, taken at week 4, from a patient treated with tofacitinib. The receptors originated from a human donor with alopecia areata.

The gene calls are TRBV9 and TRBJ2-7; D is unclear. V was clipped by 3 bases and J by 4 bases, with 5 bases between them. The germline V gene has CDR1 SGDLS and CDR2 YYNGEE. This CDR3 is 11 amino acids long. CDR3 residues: CASSALYEQYF. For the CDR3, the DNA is TGTGCCAGCAGCGCCCTTTACGAGCAGTACTTC.

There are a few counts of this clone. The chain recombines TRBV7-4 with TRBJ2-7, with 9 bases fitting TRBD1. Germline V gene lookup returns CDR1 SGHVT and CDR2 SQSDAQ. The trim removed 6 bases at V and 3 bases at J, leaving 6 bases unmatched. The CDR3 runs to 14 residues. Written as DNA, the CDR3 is TGTGCCAGCAGGCATCGGACAGGGGTCTACGAGCAGTACTTC. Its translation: CASRHRTGVYEQYF.

CDR3 sequence (DNA): TGCAGTGCCCTGACTAGCGGGAGGGCCATGAACAATGAGCAGTTCTTC. This sequence encodes CSALTSGRAMNNEQFF. The chain combines TRBV29-1 with TRBJ2-1, with 14 bases that match TRBD2. Germline V gives CDR1 SQVTM, CDR2 ANQGSEA. The CDR3 has 16 amino acids.

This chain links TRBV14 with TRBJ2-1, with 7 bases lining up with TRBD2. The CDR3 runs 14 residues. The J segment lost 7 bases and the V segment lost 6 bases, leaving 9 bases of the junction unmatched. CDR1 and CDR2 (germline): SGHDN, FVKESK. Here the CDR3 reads CASRGLGVGNEQFF. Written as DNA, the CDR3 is TGTGCCAGCAGAGGACTAGGGGTTGGTAATGAGCAGTTCTTC.

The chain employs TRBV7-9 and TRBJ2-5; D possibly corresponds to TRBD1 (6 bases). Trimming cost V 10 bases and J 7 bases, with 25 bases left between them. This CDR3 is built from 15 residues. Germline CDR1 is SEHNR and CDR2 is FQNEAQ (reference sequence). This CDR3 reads CATRHEGEWIGTQYF. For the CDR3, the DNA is TGTGCCACCAGACATGAGGGGGAGTGGATCGGGACCCAGTACTTC.